Described below is a single T cell receptor beta chain sequence and its context. Profiling relied on immunoSEQ multiplex PCR, and the TCRdb table lists in-frame clones only, not all of them. The repertoire has hundreds of thousands of clones, 80% to 90% of them found once; the top ten carry 0.008% to 0.011%. The CDR3 is 15 residues long. Germline V gives CDR1 SEHNR, CDR2 FQNEAQ (reference sequence). Trimming cost V 4 bases and J 4 bases, with 16 bases left between them. The sample is drawn from a study of shared T cell receptors in the human thymus. The sample was also reused in another study, on human thymus T cells. That work contributes: Healthy Finnish infants undergoing corrective surgery for congenital heart defects were the donors. Surgeons resected thymus tissue during corrective heart surgery.

The chain carries TRBV7-9 and TRBJ1-2, with D maybe TRBD1 (6 bases). Sequenced input: thymocytes. The TCR originated in a girl under three years old with a congenital heart defect. The CDR3 DNA sequence: TGTGCCAGCAGCTCAATTGCGCGAGGGGGCTATGGCTACACCTTC. Protein product: CASSSIARGGYGYTF.